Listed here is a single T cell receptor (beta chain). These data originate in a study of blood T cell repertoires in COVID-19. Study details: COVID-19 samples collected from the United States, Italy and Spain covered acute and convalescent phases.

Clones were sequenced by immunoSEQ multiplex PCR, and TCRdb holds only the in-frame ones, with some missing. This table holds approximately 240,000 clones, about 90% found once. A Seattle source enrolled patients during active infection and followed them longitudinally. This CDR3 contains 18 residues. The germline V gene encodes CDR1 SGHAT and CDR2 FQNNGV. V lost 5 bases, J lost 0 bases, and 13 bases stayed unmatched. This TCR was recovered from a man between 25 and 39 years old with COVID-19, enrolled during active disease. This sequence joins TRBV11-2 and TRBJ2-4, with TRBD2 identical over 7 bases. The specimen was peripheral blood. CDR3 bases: TGTGCCAGCAGCGCCTTAGCGGGTGGTGGTTTAGCCAAAAACATTCAGTACTTC. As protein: CASSALAGGGLAKNIQYF.